The 10 T cell receptor beta chains below were found in one sample sequenced in a study of CXCR3-negative and CXCR3-positive naive CD8 T cells. The libraries of TRB cDNA were constructed through 5' RACE using UMI labels. Using the 5' RACE reads, TCRdb records one entry per CDR3 protein without DNA. Recorded for this sample: some 56,000 distinct CDR3 sequences. Sequencing input: memory CD8+ T cells from blood. The receptor set was obtained from a human donor in good health. Some clones in this sample may be carry-over from other donors' samples.

V and J are TRBV20-1 and TRBJ2-7; the TCRdb D gene call, TRBD1, has no DNA to confirm it. CDR1 and CDR2 from the germline V gene are DFQATT and SNEGSKA (reference sequence). The CDR3 runs 14 residues. The CDR3 loop is CSARDRDRGLEQYF.

V gene TRBV5-1 combines with J gene TRBJ2-7. Per germline, CDR1 SGHRS and CDR2 YFSETQ. CDR3 length: 14 residues. The CDR3 loop reads CASSLDESPYEQYF. Complete variable domain (other parts from reference TRBV5-1 and TRBJ2-7): KAGVTQTPRYLIKTRGQQVTLSCSPISGHRSVSWYQQTPGQGLQFLFEYFSETQRNKGNFPGRFSGRQFSNSRSEMNVSTLELGDSALYLCASSLDESPYEQYFGPGTRLTVT.

The chain joins TRBV7-2 to TRBJ2-7. CDR3 size: 14 residues. Looked up from germline, CDR1 is SGHTA and CDR2 is FQGNSA. The CDR3 sequence is CASSLSDTSYEQYF.

This CDR3 reads CASSMTGTGGDEQYF. The chain joins TRBV28 to TRBJ2-7; TCRdb's D gene call, TRBD1, goes unchecked for lack of DNA. Germline CDR1 MDHEN, CDR2 SYDVKM. The CDR3 sequence is 15 residues long.

The chain joins TRBV28 to TRBJ2-7. Germline CDR1 and CDR2: MDHEN and SYDVKM. The CDR3 is 13 residues long. The CDR3 region is CASDTGSSYEQYF. Drawing the rest from reference TRBV28 and TRBJ2-7, the complete variable domain is DVKVTQSSRYLVKRTGEKVFLECVQDMDHENMFWYRQDPGLGLRLIYFSYDVKMKEKGDIPEGYSVSREKKERFSLILESASTNQTSMYLCASDTGSSYEQYFGPGTRLTVT.

The V call is TRBV29-1, the J call TRBJ2-3; checking the TCRdb D call of TRBD2 is not possible without DNA. CDR1 and CDR2 (germline): SQVTM, ANQGSEA. This CDR3 is built from 13 residues. The CDR3 spells CSVGLAGLDTQYF.

This clonotype is medium-sized by frequency. The genes are TRBV4-2 and TRBJ2-7; TCRdb's D call of TRBD2 is untestable without DNA. Germline V gene lookup returns CDR1 LGHNA and CDR2 YNFKEQ. CDR3 length: 16 amino acids. The CDR3 sequence is CASSQGLAGGPEEQYF.

CDR3 protein: CASSLGYLDTEAFF. The genes are TRBV5-5 and TRBJ1-1. CDR3 length: 14 residues. Per germline, CDR1 SGHKS and CDR2 YYEKEE (reference sequence).

The V and J genes are TRBV20-1 and TRBJ1-2; TCRdb's D gene call, TRBD1, goes unchecked for lack of DNA. This CDR3 spans 12 amino acids. Germline V gene sequence: CDR1 DFQATT, CDR2 SNEGSKA (reference sequence). The chain's CDR3 is CSAGTGNYGYTF.

The chain employs TRBV14 and TRBJ1-2; TCRdb names TRBD1, which stays unverified in the absence of DNA. The CDR3 runs to 14 residues. The V gene's germline CDR1 is SGHDN and CDR2 FVKESK. The CDR3 loop reads CASSLLGDNYGYTF. Full variable domain (missing parts from reference TRBV14 and TRBJ1-2): EAGVTQFPSHSVIEKGQTVTLRCDPISGHDNLYWYRRVMGKEIKFLLHFVKESKQDESGMPNNRFLAERTGGTYSTLKVQPAELEDSGVYFCASSLLGDNYGYTFGSGTRLTVV.